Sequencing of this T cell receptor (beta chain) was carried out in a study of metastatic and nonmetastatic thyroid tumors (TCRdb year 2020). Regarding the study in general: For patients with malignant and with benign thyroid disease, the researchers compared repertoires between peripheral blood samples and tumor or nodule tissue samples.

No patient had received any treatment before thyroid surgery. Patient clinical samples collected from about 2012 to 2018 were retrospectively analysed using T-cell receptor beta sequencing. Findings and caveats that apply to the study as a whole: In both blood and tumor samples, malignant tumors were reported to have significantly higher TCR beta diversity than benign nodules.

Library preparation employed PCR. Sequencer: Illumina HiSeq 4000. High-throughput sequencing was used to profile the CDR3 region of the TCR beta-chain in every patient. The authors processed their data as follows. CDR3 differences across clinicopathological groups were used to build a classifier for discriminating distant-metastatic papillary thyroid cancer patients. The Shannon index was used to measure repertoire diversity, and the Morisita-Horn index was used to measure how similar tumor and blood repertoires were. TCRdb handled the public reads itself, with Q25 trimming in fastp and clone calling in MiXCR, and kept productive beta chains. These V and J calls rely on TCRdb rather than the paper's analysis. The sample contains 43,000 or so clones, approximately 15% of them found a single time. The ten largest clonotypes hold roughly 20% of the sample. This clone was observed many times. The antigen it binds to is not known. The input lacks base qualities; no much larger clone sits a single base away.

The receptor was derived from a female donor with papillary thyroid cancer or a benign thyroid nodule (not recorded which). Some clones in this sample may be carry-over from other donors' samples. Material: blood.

The DNA is as follows: TGTGCCAGCTCACCAATAGCGGCTAGCACAGATACGCAGTATTTT. Its product reads: CASSPIAASTDTQYF. The sequence is built from TRBV18 and TRBJ2-3; the D gene is possibly TRBD2, with 6 bases matching. In the germline V gene, CDR1 corresponds to KGHSH and CDR2 to LQKENI. At the junction V is shortened by 2 bases and J by 0 bases, with 9 bases in between. Its CDR3 holds 15 amino acids, cysteine through phenylalanine. Of all the DNA, just the CDR3 is kept, 45 bases in frame from base 1.